The 28 T cell receptor beta chains below were found in one sample sequenced in a study of human T cells and chemical hapten exposure. Time point indicated: pre-sensitization, week 0. The treatment: therapeutic diphenylcyclopropenone sensitization with weekly scalp DPC. TCRdb itself ran the RACE reads through MiXCR, one entry per CDR3 protein. Of under 90,000 distinct CDR3 sequences in the sample, around 9.6% were seen once. The sample was whole blood, taken in connection with sensitization to the hapten diphenylcyclopropenone (DPC). The receptors come from a woman aged 40 to 55 with alopecia areata. Some clones in this sample may be carry-over from other donors' samples.

This clonotype has at least ten counts. The chain uses TRBV5-1 and TRBJ2-7; a weak D match, TRBD2 (6 bases). The CDR3 length is 13 residues. Between the trimmed V and J ends, which lost 2 bases and 7 bases, there was a span of 13 bases. Germline V gene data show CDR1 as SGHRS and CDR2 as YFSETQ. The CDR3 region has the DNA TGCGCCAGCAGCTTTTCAGGGAGCGGGGAGCAGTACTTC. Translated: CASSFSGSGEQYF.

This clonotype was seen at least ten times. The chain links TRBV5-4 to TRBJ1-1, with 8 nucleotides matching TRBD1. CDR3 length: 15 amino acids. Germline assignment: CDR1 SGHNT and CDR2 YYREEE (reference sequence). V lost 4 bases to trimming and J lost 4 bases; unmatched junction nucleotides: 9. The CDR3 nucleotides are TGTGCCAGCAGCCCACCGAACAGGGGGAGCACTGAAGCTTTCTTT. Its translation: CASSPPNRGSTEAFF.

V gene TRBV2 combines with J gene TRBJ1-1, with D hard to call. The germline V gene has CDR1 SNHLY and CDR2 FYNNEI. CDR3 length: 17 residues. Between the trimmed V and J ends, which lost 2 bases and 2 bases, there was a span of 18 bases. CDR3 region: CASSELDYGQANTEAFF. The CDR3 region has the DNA TGTGCCAGCAGTGAACTTGATTATGGGCAGGCAAACACTGAAGCTTTCTTT.

The gene calls are TRBV7-6 and TRBJ2-7; D is unresolved. With 5 bases removed from V and 0 bases from J, the gap between germline ends came to 14 bases. Germline V CDR1 and CDR2: SGHVS, FNYEAQ. CDR3 length: 15 residues. The CDR3 here is CASSRSAAGSYEQYF. The CDR3 DNA sequence: TGTGCCAGCAGCCGCTCGGCGGCTGGCTCCTACGAGCAGTACTTC. Full variable domain (missing parts from reference TRBV7-6 and TRBJ2-7): GAGVSQSPRYKVTKRGQDVALRCDPISGHVSLYWYRQALGQGPEFLTYFNYEAQQDKSGLPNDRFSAERPEGSISTLTIQRTEQRDSAMYRCASSRSAAGSYEQYFGPGTRLTVT.

Ten or more counts support this clonotype. The J gene is TRBJ2-5, the V gene TRBV5-1; D is possibly TRBD1 (6 bases). This CDR3 is 13 amino acids long. Trimming stripped 1 base from V and 5 bases from J, with 9 bases between. Germline assignment: CDR1 SGHRS and CDR2 YFSETQ. CDR3 bases: TGCGCCAGCAGCTTGTCAGGGGACGAGACCCAGTACTTC. Its translation: CASSLSGDETQYF.

The J gene is TRBJ2-1, the V gene TRBV7-6; a possible D gene is TRBD2 (6 bases). With 1 base removed from V and 0 bases from J, the gap between germline ends came to 19 bases. The germline V gene has CDR1 SGHVS and CDR2 FNYEAQ. The CDR3 loop spans 19 amino acids. In nucleotides, the CDR3 is TGTGCCAGCAGCTTAGAGTTGAGGGGACTGCTACGCTCCTACAATGAGCAGTTCTTC. Translating it yields CASSLELRGLLRSYNEQFF.

This clonotype was detected only a few times. This sequence joins TRBV29-1 and TRBJ2-7; 9 positions match TRBD1. The CDR3 length is 14 residues. V was pared by 3 bases and J by 2 bases, with 5 bases of the junction left unmatched. Germline-derived CDR1 and CDR2 are SQVTM and ANQGSEA. The CDR3 protein is CSVEGGTGTYEQYF. CDR3 bases: TGCAGCGTTGAGGGTGGGACAGGGACCTACGAGCAGTACTTC.

The rearrangement joins TRBV3-1 to TRBJ2-2; TRBD1 might be the D (6 bases). Germline CDR1 and CDR2: LGHDT and YNNKEL (reference sequence). The V and J ends lost 4 bases and 3 bases respectively, with 12 bases between them. CDR3 length: 15 residues. The chain's CDR3 is CASSPINRDTGELFF. In DNA, the CDR3 is TGTGCCAGCAGCCCCATCAACAGGGACACCGGGGAGCTGTTTTTT.

In its sample, this clonotype was seen many times. The chain joins TRBV3-1 to TRBJ1-4; D might be TRBD1 (5 bases). Trimming cost V 3 bases and J 7 bases, with 18 bases left between them. CDR1 LGHDT and CDR2 YNNKEL come from the germline V gene (reference sequence). The CDR3 is 16 residues long. The CDR3 coding sequence is TGTGCCAGCAGCCAGGGGACGACTGGGGCTCGTGAAAAACTGTTTTTT. It codes for CASSQGTTGAREKLFF.

This clonotype was seen ten or more times. The genes are TRBV7-9 and TRBJ1-5; no firm D call. Trimming left V 1 base short and J 1 base short, with 5 bases between. Germline lookup yields CDR1 SEHNR and CDR2 FQNEAQ (reference sequence). The CDR3 length is 14 residues. CDR3 residues: CASSLGQSNQPQHF. The DNA for the CDR3 is TGTGCCAGCAGCTTAGGGCAAAGCAATCAGCCCCAGCATTTT.

The chain joins TRBV25-1 to TRBJ2-3; D gene ambiguous. This CDR3 has 15 amino acids. From germline, CDR1 is MGHDK and CDR2 SYGVNS. Trimming stripped 1 base from V and 4 bases from J, with 12 bases between. CDR3 nucleotides: TGTGCCAGCAGTGAATTGGGATTGAAACCAGATACGCAGTATTTT. This encodes CASSELGLKPDTQYF.

This clonotype has a count of ten or more. The chain combines TRBV27 with TRBJ2-3; D is ambiguous. V was shortened by 5 bases and J by 1 base, with 10 bases between the two germline ends. The germline CDR1 and CDR2 sequences are MNHEY and SMNVEV (reference sequence). The CDR3 has 14 amino acids. CDR3 residues: CASSTYSGTDTQYF. Here the CDR3 DNA reads TGTGCCAGCAGTACCTACTCGGGCACAGATACGCAGTATTTT.

This clonotype was recorded many times. The J gene is TRBJ2-7, the V gene TRBV29-1; TRBD2 matches at 8 bases. CDR3 length equals 14 residues. The trim removed 1 base at V and 3 bases at J, leaving 5 bases unmatched. Germline V gives CDR1 SQVTM, CDR2 ANQGSEA. The CDR3 region is CSVEVGGAGYEQYF. For the CDR3, the DNA is TGCAGCGTTGAAGTCGGGGGGGCTGGCTACGAGCAGTACTTC.

This clonotype was seen ten or more times. The chain uses TRBV14 and TRBJ1-1; D remains unclear. This CDR3 contains 14 residues. CDR1 is SGHDN and CDR2 is FVKESK in the germline V gene. V was trimmed by 4 bases and J by 0 bases, leaving 9 bases between them. This CDR3 reads CASSPKHMNTEAFF. The CDR3 DNA reads as TGTGCCAGCAGCCCAAAACACATGAACACTGAAGCTTTCTTT.

This chain connects TRBV4-1 to TRBJ1-4, with D possibly being TRBD1 (5 bases). The CDR3 extends over 15 amino acids. V lost 4 bases and J 4 bases, leaving 13 bases between the germline ends. Germline V CDR1 and CDR2: MGHRA, YSYEKL. DNA of the CDR3: TGCGCCAGCAGCCTCCTGACAGCTATTAATGAAAAACTGTTTTTT. This encodes CASSLLTAINEKLFF.

This clonotype has only a few counts. This chain links TRBV28 with TRBJ2-7, with 9 bases that match TRBD1. Germline-derived CDR1 and CDR2 are MDHEN and SYDVKM. V lost 3 bases and J lost 3; bases outside the gene matches: 12. The CDR3 covers 17 residues. CDR3 protein: CASSLNSFMDRGYEQYF. DNA of the CDR3: TGTGCCAGCAGTTTGAACTCCTTTATGGACAGGGGCTACGAGCAGTACTTC.

Ten or more counts support this clonotype. J is TRBJ1-2 and V is TRBV3-1; tentative D call: TRBD1 (5 bases). V shed 0 bases and J shed 0 bases, with 20 bases lying between them. Germline V gives CDR1 LGHDT, CDR2 YNNKEL (reference sequence). The CDR3 length is 19 residues. The CDR3 loop is CASSQDPSRDGIPNYGYTF. CDR3 nucleotides: TGTGCCAGCAGCCAAGACCCTTCGCGGGACGGAATTCCTAACTATGGCTACACCTTC.

Ten or more counts support this clonotype. The V gene is TRBV7-2, the J gene TRBJ1-5, with D unresolved. Germline V gene sequence: CDR1 SGHTA, CDR2 FQGNSA. V was clipped by 5 bases and J by 0 bases, with 11 bases between them. The CDR3 sequence is 15 residues long. The CDR3 is CASSTFGGSNQPQHF. The CDR3 DNA is TGTGCCAGCAGCACCTTTGGCGGTAGCAATCAGCCCCAGCATTTT.

This clonotype has more than one count but fewer than ten. V and J are TRBV7-2 and TRBJ2-3, with D possibly TRBD2 on 6 matching bases. From germline, CDR1 is SGHTA and CDR2 FQGNSA. This CDR3 contains 15 residues. The V gene lost 5 bases and the J gene lost 4 bases, with 16 bases spanning the gap. Here the CDR3 DNA reads TGTGCCAGCAGCCTAAGTTTTAGCGGTGCAGATACGCAGTATTTT. Protein product: CASSLSFSGADTQYF. Together with reference TRBV7-2 and TRBJ2-3, the CDR3 gives the full variable domain: GAGVSQSPSNKVTEKGKDVELRCDPISGHTALYWYRQSLGQGLEFLIYFQGNSAPDKSGLPSDRFSAERTGGSVSTLTIQRTQQEDSAVYLCASSLSFSGADTQYFGPGTRLTVL.

This clonotype was counted a few times. The chain links TRBV27 to TRBJ1-5; the D gene is possibly TRBD1 (6 bases). V was cut by 5 bases and J by 5 bases, with 10 bases left in between. Looked up from germline, CDR1 is MNHEY and CDR2 is SMNVEV (reference sequence). The CDR3 contains 13 residues. The CDR3 coding sequence is TGTGCCAGCAGTCGACAGGTTCATCAGCCCCAGCATTTT. Protein: CASSRQVHQPQHF.

The V gene is TRBV11-2, the J gene TRBJ2-7; D possibly matches TRBD1 or TRBD2 (5 bases each). The CDR3 consists of 15 residues. The V gene's germline CDR1 is SGHAT and CDR2 FQNNGV. The V gene lost 1 base and the J gene lost 2 bases, with 12 bases spanning the gap. Written as DNA, the CDR3 is TGTGCCAGCAGCTTAGGAGGGGATCCCACCTACGAGCAGTACTTC. Residues: CASSLGGDPTYEQYF.

The rearrangement links TRBV20-1 to TRBJ2-3; TRBD1 matches 9 bases. Germline CDR1 reads DFQATT; CDR2 reads SNEGSKA (reference sequence). V gave up 6 bases and J gave up 4 bases; unmatched junction bases: 5. CDR3 length: 13 residues. The CDR3 here is CSAKTGGPDTQYF. The CDR3 nucleotides are TGCAGTGCCAAGACAGGGGGTCCAGATACGCAGTATTTT.

With respect to this clonotype: Since no conserved phenylalanine or tryptophan closes the CDR3, a read error is the likely cause. The rearrangement joins TRBV25-1 to TRBJ1-6; 8 bases are a match to TRBD1. This CDR3 is built from 15 residues. Germline lookup yields CDR1 MGHDK and CDR2 SYGVNS. With 3 bases clipped from V and 3 bases from J, the junction kept 1 base outside the gene matches. CDR3 DNA sequence: TGTGCCAGCAGTGAGGGACAGGACTATAATTCACCCCTCCACTCT. Amino acid sequence: CASSEGQDYNSPLHS.

In this sample, this clonotype turned up many times. This chain uses TRBV6-2 or TRBV6-3 with TRBJ1-1; maybe TRBD1 (5 bases). Looked up from germline, CDR1 is MNHEY and CDR2 is SVGEGT. V lost 5 bases and J lost 0, with 13 bases in between. CDR3 length equals 15 residues. CDR3 bases: TGTGCCAGCAGTCACCTCGGGACGGTGAACACTGAAGCTTTCTTT. It yields the protein CASSHLGTVNTEAFF.

This clonotype has more than one count but fewer than ten. This chain uses TRBV11-2 with TRBJ2-6; TRBD1 agrees at 8 bases. The junction had 8 bases not matched to a gene; V was cut back by 6 bases and J by 4 bases. The CDR3 totals 16 residues. Germline V lookup: CDR1 SGHAT, CDR2 FQNNGV. CDR3 sequence reads: CASRRTGYYGANVLTF. The CDR3 DNA follows: TGTGCCAGCAGGCGGACAGGGTATTACGGGGCCAACGTCCTGACTTTC.

J is TRBJ2-5 and V is TRBV20-1; D is undetermined. Germline CDR1 reads DFQATT; CDR2 reads SNEGSKA (reference sequence). V was trimmed by 2 bases and J by 2 bases, leaving 15 bases between them. The CDR3 contains 15 residues. CDR3 amino acids: CSARSDPTLQETQYF. DNA of the CDR3: TGCAGTGCTAGATCGGACCCTACCCTACAAGAGACCCAGTACTTC.

This clonotype occurred many times. The chain carries TRBV20-1 and TRBJ1-4, with D tentatively TRBD1 (6 bases). The CDR3 has 13 amino acids. V lost 6 bases and J lost 1, with 9 bases in between. Germline V lookup: CDR1 DFQATT, CDR2 SNEGSKA (reference sequence). The CDR3 sequence: CSAGGGTNEKLFF. The CDR3, as DNA: TGCAGTGCCGGGGGCGGAACTAATGAAAAACTGTTTTTT.

The gene calls are TRBV10-3 and TRBJ1-2, with a possible D match to TRBD1 (5 bases). Trimming left V 7 bases short and J 3 bases short, with 15 bases between. Germline V CDR1 and CDR2: ENHRY, SYGVKD. CDR3 length equals 14 residues. Written as DNA, the CDR3 is TGTGCCATCAATGACAGTCCCGGGGACTATGGCTACACCTTC. Protein: CAINDSPGDYGYTF.